A selection of T cell receptor beta chains follows, all from one sample in a study of CXCR3-negative and CXCR3-positive naive CD8 T cells. For each CDR3 protein, TCRdb gives one entry from its re-call of the 5' RACE reads, without DNA. The table counts 150,000 or so distinct CDR3 sequences; 0.25% to 0.3% lies in the top ten. The sequenced sample consisted of naive CXCR3+ CD8+ T cells from blood. These receptor sequences come from a human donor in good health. Some clones in this sample may be carry-over from other donors' samples. CDR3s include the opening cysteine and the closing phenylalanine or tryptophan. The order of the fields is CDR3 length, J gene, V gene, CDR3 protein.

16 TRBJ2-3 TRBV6-5 CASRQTGSDRTDTQYF
16 TRBJ2-5 TRBV3-1 CASSQERGANQETQYF
11 TRBJ2-3 TRBV19 CASSMGDTQYF
15 TRBJ2-3 TRBV6-6 CASSYMDRGGDTQYF
12 TRBJ2-7 TRBV5-4 CASSWGPSEQYF
11 TRBJ2-1 TRBV12-3/TRBV12-4 CTSSFYNEQFF
14 TRBJ2-3 TRBV15 CATSRTANTDTQYF
15 TRBJ1-1 TRBV5-1 CASSLSGDLNTEAFF
15 TRBJ1-6 TRBV2 CASSEGQGYNSPLHF
18 TRBJ2-6 TRBV6-2/TRBV6-3 CASSSGQGGPSGANVLTF
15 TRBJ1-2 TRBV9 CASSVVAVTNYGYTF
13 TRBJ2-7 TRBV6-2/TRBV6-3 CASQDLSSYEQYF
14 TRBJ2-7 TRBV20-1 CSAPRYDRGGEQYF
17 TRBJ2-1 TRBV7-6 CASSSFIPASAYNEQFF
20 TRBJ2-4 TRBV21-1 CASSHPDRGIPEGAKNIQYF
16 TRBJ2-3 TRBV12-3/TRBV12-4 CASSPGGGAGRDTQYF
12 TRBJ2-2 TRBV7-8 CASRGQTGELFF
14 TRBJ1-1 TRBV10-2 CASGEMYMNTEAFF
15 TRBJ2-7 TRBV5-1 CASSPGTSGVYEQYF
15 TRBJ2-7 TRBV3-1 CASSRRQTTTYEQYF
15 TRBJ1-2 TRBV11-2 CASSSGLRTGYGYTF
17 TRBJ1-4 TRBV5-4 CASSLRLPTGSNEKLFF
12 TRBJ2-7 TRBV4-1 CASSQDKGEQYF
14 TRBJ2-7 TRBV4-3 CASSQERGGYEQYF
14 TRBJ1-5 TRBV7-3 CASSQVQGDQPQHF
14 TRBJ2-5 TRBV19 CASSIPGAPVTQYF
11 TRBJ2-1 TRBV12-3/TRBV12-4 CASSRSNEQFF
13 TRBJ1-5 TRBV29-1 CSVGTGSRQPQHF
16 TRBJ2-4 TRBV27 CASRNTKYIAKNIQYF
13 TRBJ2-1 TRBV29-1 CSVEEASYNEQFF
15 TRBJ1-4 TRBV27 CASSLSTAINEKLFF
17 TRBJ2-7 TRBV5-1 CASSGPHRGMCTYEQYF
14 TRBJ2-7 TRBV14 CASSQAGFAYEQYF